This record concerns one T cell receptor beta chain sequence. Data came from immunoSEQ multiplex PCR; TCRdb stores just in-frame clones and leaves some out. The table shows about 300,000 clones, with 89% occurring only once. The source of the sample is a study of blood T cell repertoires in COVID-19. In the study overall: Sources were T cells, B-cell-depleted T cells, or PBMCs; the material itself was cDNA or gDNA.

Cohort assignment relied on participant-reported clinical history. This receptor was obtained from a woman between 45 and 60 years old who had been exposed to COVID-19. The source material was PBMCs or T cells enriched from blood (not recorded which).

CDR3 loop: CAWSIRRAISEQYF. The CDR3 region has the DNA TGTGCCTGGAGTATCCGGAGGGCGATAAGCGAGCAGTACTTC. This chain links TRBV30 with TRBJ2-7, with a tentative D call TRBD2 (6 bases). Trimming took 2 bases from V and 6 from J, leaving 17 bases between them. In germline, CDR1 is GTSNPN, CDR2 SVGIG (reference sequence). The CDR3 length is 14 residues.